This record looks at one T cell receptor beta chain sequence and its context. Its specificity is not known. This entry belongs to a study of cytomegalovirus exposure and HLA in healthy donors. Study background: An early data release held about 85 million unique TCRs from HLA-typed donors. Genetic ancestry analysis placed around four fifths of the approximately 390 donors that were genotyped in the Caucasian-associated cluster. Study findings and constraints: Among TCR beta chains, those listed as cytomegalovirus-associated numbered about 160.

The PCR made use of 60 Vbeta and 13 Jbeta primers. Data came from immunoSEQ multiplex PCR; TCRdb stores just in-frame clones and leaves some out. In the table there are 99,000 or so clones, 65% to 85% of which are singletons. V lost 2 bases, J lost 0 bases, and 11 bases lay in between. CDR1 is SGDLS, CDR2 YYNGEE, per germline. This CDR3 comprises 15 residues. The sequence derives from a male donor in good health and CMV-seronegative. Material: PBMCs. The rearrangement links TRBV9 to TRBJ2-5; D might be TRBD2 (5 bases). Written as DNA, the CDR3 is TGTGCCAGCAGCGTTGACTCGGGGTACCAAGAGACCCAGTACTTC. Translation gives CASSVDSGYQETQYF.